This TCR beta chain was observed in a study of blood T cell repertoires in COVID-19 (dated by TCRdb to about 2020). A note on the overall study: Samples covering the acute and convalescent phases of COVID-19 were provided by collaborators in the United States, Italy and Spain. The material from the prospective study consisted of cDNA or gDNA derived from T cells, B-cell-depleted T cells, or PBMCs. The samples were drawn from the first 160 participants of the ongoing ImmuneRACE study and from over 950 subjects provided by 6 global collaborators. The dataset comprised deeply sampled blood TCRbeta repertoires from subjects exposed to, actively infected with, or recovered from COVID-19. Where available, HLA class I and class II types were taken from metadata supplied by the sample provider and were not determined by assay-based typing. The repertoires were made available in a free public database intended to serve as a resource for research on the immune response to SARS-CoV-2. Nearly every sample came with metadata listing a de-identified subject ID, COVID-19 status, age in years and sex.

Beyond this particular receptor, the publication reports: The quantity of clinical and demographic metadata differed by source and by participant and was supplied without curation.

From the germline V gene (reference sequence), CDR1 is WNHNN and CDR2 is SYGVQD. The CDR3 has 14 amino acids, counting the end cysteine and phenylalanine. The read is trimmed to its CDR3 DNA, 42 bases read in frame from base 1. V is shortened by 6 bases, J by 0 bases, and the region joining them spans 9 bases. Whole blood was collected in K2EDTA tubes by collaborating institutions according to the institutions' own protocols. For TCRbeta analysis, collaborators shipped samples as frozen whole blood, isolated PBMCs, or DNA extracted from either of those sample types. This clone was detected a few times. This clone's antigen is unknown. Base qualities are not at hand, and no much larger clone is one base apart. TCRbeta CDR3 regions were amplified from genomic DNA by means of the immunoSEQ Assay, a bias-controlled multiplex PCR. In the authors' own workflow: The number of nucleated cells in each sample was estimated from the amplification of reference gene primers within the assay. Sequence reads were collapsed and filtered to measure the absolute abundance of every unique TCRbeta CDR3 rearrangement. Productive Simpson clonality was computed per sample as the square root of Simpson's diversity index over productive rearrangements. The table was pulled from immuneACCESS by TCRdb, which kept in-frame rearrangements only. Such tables lose some clones; where checked, under half of the loss comes from unresolved V genes, and the rest has no known cause. V and J calls and clone size are given by that table; D and trimming were obtained from the DNA. The sample table records 150,000 or so clones; 75% to 80% of these occur just once. The top ten hold under 2% of the sample.

The sequence came from a man at least 80 years old with acute or convalescent COVID-19. The sample was peripheral blood. The receptor chain draws on TRBV10-1 and TRBJ1-3; no D gene can be assigned with confidence. The CDR3 reads as follows: CASSETGSGNTIYF. The DNA sequence is given as TGCGCCAGCAGCGAGACGGGCTCTGGAAACACCATATATTTT.